The table lists the clone carrying this TCR beta chain with a count of one. As yet, its antigen is unknown. The CDR3 totals 16 residues. The V gene's germline CDR1 is MDHEN and CDR2 SYDVKM. V was pared by 4 bases and J by 1 base, with 7 bases of the junction left unmatched. Repertoires were generated with immunoSEQ multiplex PCR, while TCRdb's copy carries only in-frame clones and drops some. The sample gives roughly 86,000 clones, around 83% of which show up once; 0.82% is in the top ten. The data are from a study of radiotherapy plus CTLA-4 blockade in lung cancer. Study context: Disease control was achieved by less than 40% of patients, and objective responses by 15% to 20%.

The study treated chemo-refractory metastatic non-small-cell lung cancer patients with focal radiation plus ipilimumab CTLA-4 blockade. Whole-study results and caveats: Peripheral blood showed expansion of tumor-derived TCR clones after radiotherapy and ipilimumab. Increased serum interferon-beta after radiation also reportedly predicted response strongly.

The sample here was peripheral blood, taken from a patient treated with radiotherapy plus ipilimumab. This chain uses TRBV28 with TRBJ1-1; 9 bases agree with TRBD1. This clonotype originated in a human donor with non-small cell lung cancer who had stable disease on radiotherapy plus ipilimumab. In DNA, the CDR3 is TGTGCCAGCAGTTCGTGGACAGGGGAAAGGAACACTGAAGCTTTCTTT. It yields the protein CASSSWTGERNTEAFF.